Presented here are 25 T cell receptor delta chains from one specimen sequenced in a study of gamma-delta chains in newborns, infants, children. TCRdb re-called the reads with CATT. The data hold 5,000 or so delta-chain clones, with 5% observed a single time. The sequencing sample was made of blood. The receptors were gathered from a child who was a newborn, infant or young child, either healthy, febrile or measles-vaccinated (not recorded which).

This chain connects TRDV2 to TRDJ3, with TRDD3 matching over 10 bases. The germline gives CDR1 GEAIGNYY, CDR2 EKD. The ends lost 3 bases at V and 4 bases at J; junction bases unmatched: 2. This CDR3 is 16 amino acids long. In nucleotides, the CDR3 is TGTGCCTGTGACGTACTGGGGGATTGGGACACCCGACAGATGTTTTTC. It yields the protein CACDVLGDWDTRQMFF.

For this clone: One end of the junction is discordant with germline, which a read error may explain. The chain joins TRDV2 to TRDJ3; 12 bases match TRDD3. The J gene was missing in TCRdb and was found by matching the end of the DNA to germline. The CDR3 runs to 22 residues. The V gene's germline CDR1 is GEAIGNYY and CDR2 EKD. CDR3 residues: CARDTATGGYTPSSWDTRQMFF. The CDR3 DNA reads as TGTGCCCGTGACACCGCTACTGGGGGATACACCCCTAGCTCCTGGGACACCCGACAGATGTTTTTC.

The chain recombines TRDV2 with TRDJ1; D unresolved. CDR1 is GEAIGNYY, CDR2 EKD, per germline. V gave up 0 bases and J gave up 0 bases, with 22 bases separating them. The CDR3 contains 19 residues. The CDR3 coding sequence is TGTGCCTGTGACACCGGAGGGGTCTCAACTACGTTCCACACCGATAAACTCATCTTT. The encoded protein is CACDTGGVSTTFHTDKLIF.

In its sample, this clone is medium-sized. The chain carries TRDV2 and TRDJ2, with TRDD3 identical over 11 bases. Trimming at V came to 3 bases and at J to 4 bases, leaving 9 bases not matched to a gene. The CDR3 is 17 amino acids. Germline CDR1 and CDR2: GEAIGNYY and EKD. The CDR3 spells CACDSLLGDIKTAQLFF. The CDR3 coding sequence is TGTGCCTGTGACTCATTACTGGGGGATATAAAGACAGCACAACTCTTCTTT.

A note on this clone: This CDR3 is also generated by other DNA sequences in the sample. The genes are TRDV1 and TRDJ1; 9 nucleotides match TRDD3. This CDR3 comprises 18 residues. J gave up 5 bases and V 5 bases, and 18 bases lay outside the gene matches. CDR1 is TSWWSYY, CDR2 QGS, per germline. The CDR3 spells CALGSGGSFVLGEDKLIF. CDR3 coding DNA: TGTGCTCTTGGGTCCGGGGGCTCCTTCGTACTGGGGGAGGATAAACTCATCTTT.

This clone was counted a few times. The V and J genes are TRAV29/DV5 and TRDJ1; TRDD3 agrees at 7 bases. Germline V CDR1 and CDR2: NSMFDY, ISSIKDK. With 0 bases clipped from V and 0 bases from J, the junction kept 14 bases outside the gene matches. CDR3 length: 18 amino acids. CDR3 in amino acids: CAASGSVLGLPDTDKLIF. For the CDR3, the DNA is TGTGCAGCAAGCGGATCAGTACTGGGGCTCCCCGACACCGATAAACTCATCTTT.

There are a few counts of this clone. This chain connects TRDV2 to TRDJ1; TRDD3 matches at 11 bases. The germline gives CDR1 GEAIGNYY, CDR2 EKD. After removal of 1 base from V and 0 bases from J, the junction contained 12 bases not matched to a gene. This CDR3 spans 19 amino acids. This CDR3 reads CACDTGPTGGYRDTDKLIF. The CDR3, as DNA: TGTGCCTGTGACACTGGTCCTACTGGGGGATATCGGGACACCGATAAACTCATCTTT.

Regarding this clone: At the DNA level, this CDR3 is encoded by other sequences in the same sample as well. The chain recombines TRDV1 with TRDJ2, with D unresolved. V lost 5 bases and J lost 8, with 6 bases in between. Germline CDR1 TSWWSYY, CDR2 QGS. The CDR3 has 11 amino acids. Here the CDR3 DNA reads TGTGCTCTTGGGAAGGGGGCACAACTCTTCTTT. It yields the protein CALGKGAQLFF.

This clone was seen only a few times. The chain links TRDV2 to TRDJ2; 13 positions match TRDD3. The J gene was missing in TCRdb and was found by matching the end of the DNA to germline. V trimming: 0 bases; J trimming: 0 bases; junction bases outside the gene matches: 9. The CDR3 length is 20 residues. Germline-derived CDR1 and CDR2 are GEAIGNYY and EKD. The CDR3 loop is CACDTVTGGYDFPLTAQLFF. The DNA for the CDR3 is TGTGCCTGTGACACCGTTACTGGGGGATACGACTTTCCTTTGACAGCACAACTCTTCTTT.

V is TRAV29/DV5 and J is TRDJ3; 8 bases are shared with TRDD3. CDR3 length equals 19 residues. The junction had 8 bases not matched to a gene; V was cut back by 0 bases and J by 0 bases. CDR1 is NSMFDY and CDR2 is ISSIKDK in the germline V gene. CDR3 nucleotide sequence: TGTGCAGCAAGCGATGGTGGGGGATCGAGCTCCTGGGACACCCGACAGATGTTTTTC. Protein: CAASDGGGSSSWDTRQMFF.

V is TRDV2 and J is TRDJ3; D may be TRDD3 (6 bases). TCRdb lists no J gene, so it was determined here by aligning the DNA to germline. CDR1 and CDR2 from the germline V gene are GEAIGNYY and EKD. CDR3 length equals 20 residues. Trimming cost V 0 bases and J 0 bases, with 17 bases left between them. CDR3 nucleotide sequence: TGTGCCTGTGACACCGGGGATTCTGGGGAGAGCTCCTGGGACACCCGACAGATGTTTTTC. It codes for CACDTGDSGESSWDTRQMFF.

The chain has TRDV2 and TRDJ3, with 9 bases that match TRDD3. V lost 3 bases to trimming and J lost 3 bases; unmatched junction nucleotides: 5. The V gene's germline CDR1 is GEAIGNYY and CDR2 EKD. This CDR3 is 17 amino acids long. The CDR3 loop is CACDSVLGDWDTRQMFF. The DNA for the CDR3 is TGTGCCTGTGACTCCGTACTGGGGGACTGGGACACCCGACAGATGTTTTTC.

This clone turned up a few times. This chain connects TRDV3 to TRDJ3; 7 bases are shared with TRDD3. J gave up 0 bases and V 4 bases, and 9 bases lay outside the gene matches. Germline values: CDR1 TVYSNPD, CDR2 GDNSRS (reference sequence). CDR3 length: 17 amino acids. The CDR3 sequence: CASPTGETSWDTRQMFF. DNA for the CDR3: TGTGCCTCCCCAACTGGGGAAACCTCCTGGGACACCCGACAGATGTTTTTC.

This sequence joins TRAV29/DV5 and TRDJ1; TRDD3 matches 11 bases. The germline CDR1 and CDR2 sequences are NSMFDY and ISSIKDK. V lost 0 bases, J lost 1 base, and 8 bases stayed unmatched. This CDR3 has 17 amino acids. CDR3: CAASGSTGGYFTDKLIF. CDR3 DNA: TGTGCAGCAAGCGGTAGTACTGGGGGATATTTCACCGATAAACTCATCTTT.

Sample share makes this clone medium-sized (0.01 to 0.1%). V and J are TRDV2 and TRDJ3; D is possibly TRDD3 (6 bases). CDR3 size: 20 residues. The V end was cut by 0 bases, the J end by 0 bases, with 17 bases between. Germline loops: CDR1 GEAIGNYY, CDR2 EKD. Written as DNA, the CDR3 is TGTGCCTGTGACACCGTAAACGTGGATACCCGCTCCTGGGACACCCGACAGATGTTTTTC. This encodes CACDTVNVDTRSWDTRQMFF.

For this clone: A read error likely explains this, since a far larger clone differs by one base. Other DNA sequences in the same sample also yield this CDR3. The CDR3 region is CACDILGDLTAQLFF. CDR3 nucleotide sequence: TGTGCATGTGACATACTGGGGGATTTGACAGCACAACTCTTCTTT. V and J are TRDV2 and TRDJ2; TRDD3 agrees at 9 bases. The CDR3 is 15 residues long. Germline CDR1 reads GEAIGNYY; CDR2 reads EKD.

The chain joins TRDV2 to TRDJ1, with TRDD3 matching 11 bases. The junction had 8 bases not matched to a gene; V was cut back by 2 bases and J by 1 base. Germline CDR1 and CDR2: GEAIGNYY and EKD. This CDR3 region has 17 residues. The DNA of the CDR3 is TGTGCCTGTGACAAACTGGGGGATAATTACGGCACCGATAAACTCATCTTT. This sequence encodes CACDKLGDNYGTDKLIF.

In DNA form, the CDR3 reads TGTGCCTGTGCCACCGTACTGGGGGAGCCGACCTTGGCCACCCGACAGATGTTTTTC. This encodes CACATVLGEPTLATRQMFF. The J gene is TRDJ3, while no V gene call was made; the DNA was not used to check the table's D call, TRDD3. The CDR3 runs to 19 residues.

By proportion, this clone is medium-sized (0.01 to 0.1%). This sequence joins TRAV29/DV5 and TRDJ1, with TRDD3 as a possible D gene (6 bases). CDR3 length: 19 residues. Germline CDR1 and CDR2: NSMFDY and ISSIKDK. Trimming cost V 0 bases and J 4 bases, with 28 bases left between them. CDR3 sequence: CAASEPTRWGSPKVDKLIF. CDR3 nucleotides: TGTGCAGCAAGCGAACCCACTCGCTGGGGTTCCCCGAAGGTCGATAAACTCATCTTT.

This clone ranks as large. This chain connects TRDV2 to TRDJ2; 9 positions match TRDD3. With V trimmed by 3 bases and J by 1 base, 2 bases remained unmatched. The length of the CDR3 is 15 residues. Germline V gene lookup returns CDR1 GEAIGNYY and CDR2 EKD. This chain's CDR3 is CACDVLGDLTAQLFF. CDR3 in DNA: TGTGCCTGTGACGTACTGGGGGATTTGACAGCACAACTCTTCTTT.

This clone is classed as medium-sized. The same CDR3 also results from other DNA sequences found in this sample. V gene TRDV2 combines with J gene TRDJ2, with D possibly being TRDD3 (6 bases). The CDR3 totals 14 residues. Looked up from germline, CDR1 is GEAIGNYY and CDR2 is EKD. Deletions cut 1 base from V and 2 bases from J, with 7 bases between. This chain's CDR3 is CACDTGGLTAQLFF. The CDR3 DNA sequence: TGTGCCTGTGACACGGGGGGATTGACAGCACAACTCTTCTTT.

CDR3 in amino acids: CACDTRGIPHTDKPIF. The DNA for the CDR3 is TGTGCCTGTGACACGCGGGGGATACCTCACACCGATAAACCCATCTTT. For the V gene the call is TRDV2; the J gene has no call; TRDD3 is taken as the D call from the table, unchecked against the DNA. The CDR3 runs to 16 residues. Looked up from germline, CDR1 is GEAIGNYY and CDR2 is EKD.

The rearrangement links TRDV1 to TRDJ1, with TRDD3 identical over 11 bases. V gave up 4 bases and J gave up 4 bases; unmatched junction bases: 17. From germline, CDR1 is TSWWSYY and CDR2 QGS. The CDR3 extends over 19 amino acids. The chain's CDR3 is CALGGRLLKLTGGYDKLIF. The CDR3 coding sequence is TGTGCTCTTGGGGGACGCCTTCTTAAACTCACTGGGGGATACGATAAACTCATCTTT.

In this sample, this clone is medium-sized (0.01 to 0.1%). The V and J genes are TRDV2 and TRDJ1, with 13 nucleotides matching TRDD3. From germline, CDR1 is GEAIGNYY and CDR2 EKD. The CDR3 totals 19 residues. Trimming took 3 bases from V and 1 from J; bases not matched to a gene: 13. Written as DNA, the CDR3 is TGTGCCTGTGACCCTCTTACTGGGGGATACGCGAGAGGCACCGATAAACTCATCTTT. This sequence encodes CACDPLTGGYARGTDKLIF.

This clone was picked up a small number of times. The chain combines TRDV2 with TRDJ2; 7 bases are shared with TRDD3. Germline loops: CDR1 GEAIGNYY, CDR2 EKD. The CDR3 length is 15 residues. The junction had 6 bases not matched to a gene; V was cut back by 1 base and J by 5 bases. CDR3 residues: CACDTMGEVTAQLFF. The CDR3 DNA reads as TGTGCCTGTGACACAATGGGGGAAGTAACAGCACAACTCTTCTTT.